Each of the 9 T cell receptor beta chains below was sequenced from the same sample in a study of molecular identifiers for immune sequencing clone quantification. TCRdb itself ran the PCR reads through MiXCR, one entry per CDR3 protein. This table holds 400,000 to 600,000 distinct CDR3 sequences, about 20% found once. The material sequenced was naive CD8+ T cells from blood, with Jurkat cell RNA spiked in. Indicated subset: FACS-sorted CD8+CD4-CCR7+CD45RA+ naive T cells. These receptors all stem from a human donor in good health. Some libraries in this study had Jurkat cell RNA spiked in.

This CDR3 reads CASSSGPVKYGEKLFF. As DNA, the CDR3 is TGTGCCAGTAGTAGCGGCCCCGTTAAGTATGGCGAAAAACTGTTTTTT. The chain is built from TRBV19 and TRBJ1-4; no firm D call. The CDR3 extends over 16 amino acids. Trimming shortened V by 4 bases and J by 8 bases, and 20 bases separated the two germline ends. Germline CDR1 reads LNHDA; CDR2 reads SQIVND (reference sequence).

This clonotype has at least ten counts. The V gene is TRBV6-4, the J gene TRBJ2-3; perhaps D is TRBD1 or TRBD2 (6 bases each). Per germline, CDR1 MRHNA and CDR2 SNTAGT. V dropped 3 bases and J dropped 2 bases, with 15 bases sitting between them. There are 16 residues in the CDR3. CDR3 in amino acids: CASSEIIGGLTDTQYF. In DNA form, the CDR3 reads TGTGCCAGCAGTGAGATTATAGGGGGACTCACAGATACGCAGTATTTT.

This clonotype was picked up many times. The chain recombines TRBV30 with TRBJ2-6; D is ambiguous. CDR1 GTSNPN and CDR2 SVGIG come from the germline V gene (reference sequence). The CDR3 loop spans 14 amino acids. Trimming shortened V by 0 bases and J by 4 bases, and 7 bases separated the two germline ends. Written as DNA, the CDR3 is TGTGCCTGGAGTGTTGGTGCCGGGGCCAACGTCCTGACTTTC. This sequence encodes CAWSVGAGANVLTF.

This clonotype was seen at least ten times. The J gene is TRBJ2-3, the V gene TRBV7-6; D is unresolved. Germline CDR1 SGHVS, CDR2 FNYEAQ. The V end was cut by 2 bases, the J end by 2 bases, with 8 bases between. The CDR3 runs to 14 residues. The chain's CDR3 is CASSLIGHTDTQYF. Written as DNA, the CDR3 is TGTGCCAGCAGCTTAATCGGCCACACAGATACGCAGTATTTT.

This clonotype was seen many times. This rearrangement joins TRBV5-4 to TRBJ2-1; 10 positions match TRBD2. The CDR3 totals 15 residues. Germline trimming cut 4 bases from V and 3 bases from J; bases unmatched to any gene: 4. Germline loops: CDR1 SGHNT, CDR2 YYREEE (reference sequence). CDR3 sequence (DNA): TGTGCCAGCAGCCCCGGGACTAGCGACTACAATGAGCAGTTCTTC. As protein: CASSPGTSDYNEQFF.

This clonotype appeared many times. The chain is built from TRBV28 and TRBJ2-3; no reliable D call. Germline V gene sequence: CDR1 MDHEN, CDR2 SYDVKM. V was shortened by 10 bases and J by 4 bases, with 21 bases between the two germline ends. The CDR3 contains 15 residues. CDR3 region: CATLRNTRTADTQYF. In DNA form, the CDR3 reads TGTGCCACCCTCCGAAACACAAGGACCGCAGATACGCAGTATTTT.

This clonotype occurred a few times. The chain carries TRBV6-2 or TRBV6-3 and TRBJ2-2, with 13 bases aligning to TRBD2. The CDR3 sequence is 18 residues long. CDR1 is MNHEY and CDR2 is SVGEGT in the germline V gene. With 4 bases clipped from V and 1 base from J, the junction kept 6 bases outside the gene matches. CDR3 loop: CASSSPRLAGGNTGELFF. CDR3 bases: TGTGCCAGCAGTTCCCCACGACTAGCGGGGGGGAACACCGGGGAGCTGTTTTTT.

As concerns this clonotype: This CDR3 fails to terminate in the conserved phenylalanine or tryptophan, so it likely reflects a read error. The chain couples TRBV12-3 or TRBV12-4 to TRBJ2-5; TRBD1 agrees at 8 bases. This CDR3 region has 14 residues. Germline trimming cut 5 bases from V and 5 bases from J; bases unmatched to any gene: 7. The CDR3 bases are TGTGCCAGCAGTCCATCAGGGGGCTTCGAGACCCAGTACCTC. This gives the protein CASSPSGGFETQYL.

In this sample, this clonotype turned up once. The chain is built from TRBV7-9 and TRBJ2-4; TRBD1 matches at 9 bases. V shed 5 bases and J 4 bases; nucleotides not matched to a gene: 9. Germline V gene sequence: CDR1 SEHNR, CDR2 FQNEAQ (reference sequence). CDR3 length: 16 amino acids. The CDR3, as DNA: TGTGCCAGCAGCCCCCGGTCGGGACAGGGAAAAAACATTCAGTACTTC. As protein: CASSPRSGQGKNIQYF.